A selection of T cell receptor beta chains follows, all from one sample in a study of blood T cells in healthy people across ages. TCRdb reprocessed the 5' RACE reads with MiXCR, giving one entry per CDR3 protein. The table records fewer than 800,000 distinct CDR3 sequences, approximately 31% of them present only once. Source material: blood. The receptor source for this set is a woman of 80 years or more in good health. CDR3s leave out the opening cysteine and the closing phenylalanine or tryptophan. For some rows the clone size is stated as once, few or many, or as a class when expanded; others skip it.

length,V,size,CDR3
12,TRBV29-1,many,SVEDRAAVDEQF
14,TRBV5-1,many,ASSLEGTGERETQY
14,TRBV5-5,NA,ASSLRGLGRNNEQF
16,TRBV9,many,ASSSGLAGRGLLNEQF
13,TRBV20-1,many,SARDLEGRVETQY
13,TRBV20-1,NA,SARKPTSGGPEQF
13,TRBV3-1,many,ASSPGQRSTDTQY
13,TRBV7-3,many,ASSLSGLSTDTQY
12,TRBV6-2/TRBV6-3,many,ASSYGADPYEQY
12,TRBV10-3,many,ATKRAQRGETQY
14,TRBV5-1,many,ASSPEGAGGLDTQY
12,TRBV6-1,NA,ACEGRGRVGEAF
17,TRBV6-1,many,ASSPGTSGGPIAKNIQY
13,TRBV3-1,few,ASRPAGQGTHEQY
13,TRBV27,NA,ASSFSPGASTEAF
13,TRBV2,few,ASRRDRANNQPQH
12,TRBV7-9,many,ASSRPGQSYEQY
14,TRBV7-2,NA,ASSPRAEARADTQY
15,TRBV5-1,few,ASSLMDSNSGANVRT
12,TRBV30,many,AWSAQGAYSGYT
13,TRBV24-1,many,ATSEGFVNGETQY
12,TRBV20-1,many,SATWTGGIETQY
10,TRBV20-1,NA,SVTQQQETQY
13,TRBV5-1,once,ASSPAKGARNEQY
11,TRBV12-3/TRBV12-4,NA,ASTTASTDAQY
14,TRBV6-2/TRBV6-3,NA,ASSYSPGGGPDTQY
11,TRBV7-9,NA,ASSFGRSQPQH
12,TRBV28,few,ATTGGGSNHPQH
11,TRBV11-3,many,ASSLGPEEKLF
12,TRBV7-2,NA,ASSLGPRGYGYT
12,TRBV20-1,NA,SARDPSSYNEQF
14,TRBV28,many,ASSFDRARGNYGYT
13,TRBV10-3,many,AISEEPAGLNEQY
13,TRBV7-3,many,ASADLAGDLGEQF
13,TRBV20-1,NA,SANGLAGGTDTQY
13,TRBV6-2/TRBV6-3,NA,ASSNDRSPYNEQF